These T cell receptor beta chains were read from a single sample in a study of blood T cell repertoires in COVID-19. Assay: immunoSEQ multiplex PCR; the TCRdb copy retains only in-frame clones and omits some. This table has around 240,000 clones, more than 80% appearing once. Sequencing was done on a sample of PBMCs or T cells enriched from blood (not recorded which). These TCRs come from a man aged 50 to 60 who had been exposed to COVID-19. Each CDR3 is given with its conserved first and last residue. D genes are given only for firm matches. Clone sizes are given selectively: once, few, many, or a class where the clone is expanded.

v_call: TRBV30
d_call: -
clone_size: -
j_call: TRBJ1-2
cdr3_aa: CAWSVALSYGYTF
cdr3_nt: TGTGCCTGGAGTGTAGCCCTAAGCTATGGCTACACCTTC

v_call: TRBV24-1
d_call: -
clone_size: once
j_call: TRBJ1-5
cdr3_aa: CATSDPGQPQHF
cdr3_nt: TGTGCCACCAGTGATCCCGGTCAGCCCCAGCATTTT

v_call: TRBV6-1
d_call: -
clone_size: -
j_call: TRBJ1-2
cdr3_aa: CASSEPGAGYGYTF
cdr3_nt: TGTGCCAGCAGTGAACCTGGGGCAGGCTATGGCTACACCTTC

v_call: TRBV7-9
d_call: -
clone_size: -
j_call: TRBJ1-1
cdr3_aa: CASSFTVNTEAFF
cdr3_nt: TGTGCCAGCAGCTTTACAGTGAACACTGAAGCTTTCTTT

v_call: TRBV9
d_call: -
clone_size: -
j_call: TRBJ2-3
cdr3_aa: CASSDLASTDTQYF
cdr3_nt: TGTGCCAGCAGCGATCTAGCAAGCACAGATACGCAGTATTTT

v_call: TRBV28
d_call: -
clone_size: once
j_call: TRBJ2-2
cdr3_aa: CASSFRVTAGELFF
cdr3_nt: TGTGCCAGCAGTTTTCGGGTAACGGCCGGGGAGCTGTTTTTT

v_call: TRBV2
d_call: -
clone_size: -
j_call: TRBJ2-6
cdr3_aa: CASSGPSGANVLTF
cdr3_nt: TGTGCCAGCAGTGGGCCCTCTGGGGCCAACGTCCTGACTTTC

v_call: TRBV11-2
d_call: TRBD2
clone_size: -
j_call: TRBJ2-2
cdr3_aa: CASSSGLEAGELFF
cdr3_nt: TGTGCCAGCAGCTCGGGACTAGAGGCCGGGGAGCTGTTTTTT

v_call: TRBV5-1
d_call: TRBD1
clone_size: -
j_call: TRBJ2-2
cdr3_aa: CASSLVPQGYTGELFF
cdr3_nt: TGCGCCAGCAGCTTGGTCCCACAGGGGTACACCGGGGAGCTGTTTTTT

v_call: TRBV7-3
d_call: -
clone_size: -
j_call: TRBJ1-1
cdr3_aa: CASSLTPNTEAFF
cdr3_nt: TGTGCCAGCAGCTTGACACCAAACACTGAAGCTTTCTTT

v_call: TRBV6-5
d_call: TRBD2
clone_size: -
j_call: TRBJ2-1
cdr3_aa: CASRKLAVNEQFF
cdr3_nt: TGTGCCAGCAGGAAGCTAGCGGTCAATGAGCAGTTCTTC

v_call: TRBV9
d_call: -
clone_size: -
j_call: TRBJ1-3
cdr3_aa: CASSVNTGLGGNTIYF
cdr3_nt: TGTGCCAGCAGCGTAAATACAGGGCTTGGTGGAAACACCATATATTTT

v_call: TRBV3-1/TRBV3-2
d_call: -
clone_size: -
j_call: TRBJ1-6
cdr3_aa: CASSQGPQGESPLHF
cdr3_nt: TGTGCCAGCAGCCAAGGGCCCCAGGGTGAATCACCCCTCCACTTT

v_call: TRBV3-1/TRBV3-2
d_call: -
clone_size: -
j_call: TRBJ1-3
cdr3_aa: CASSQAVRGGLYF
cdr3_nt: TGTGCCAGCAGCCAAGCGGTGCGCGGGGGCCTTTATTTT

v_call: TRBV21-1
d_call: -
clone_size: once
j_call: TRBJ1-1
cdr3_aa: CASSKSWTGNTEAFF
cdr3_nt: TGTGCCAGCAGCAAATCTTGGACAGGAAACACTGAAGCTTTCTTT

v_call: TRBV5-1
d_call: -
clone_size: -
j_call: TRBJ2-7
cdr3_aa: CASRLKTGEQYF
cdr3_nt: TGCGCCAGCAGACTGAAAACGGGCGAGCAGTACTTC

v_call: TRBV10-2
d_call: TRBD1
clone_size: -
j_call: TRBJ2-3
cdr3_aa: CASSDPETGFRTDTQYF
cdr3_nt: TGCGCCAGCAGTGACCCTGAGACAGGGTTCCGCACAGATACGCAGTATTTT

v_call: TRBV6-5
d_call: -
clone_size: -
j_call: TRBJ1-3
cdr3_aa: CASSYATTSGNTIYF
cdr3_nt: TGTGCCAGCAGTTACGCCACAACCTCTGGAAACACCATATATTTT

v_call: TRBV11-2
d_call: TRBD1
clone_size: -
j_call: TRBJ2-2
cdr3_aa: CASSLTGGIAGELFF
cdr3_nt: TGTGCCAGCAGCTTAACAGGGGGCATCGCCGGGGAGCTGTTTTTT

v_call: TRBV2
d_call: -
clone_size: once
j_call: TRBJ1-2
cdr3_aa: CASSKDIWTFNYGYTF
cdr3_nt: TGTGCCAGCAGCAAAGATATCTGGACTTTTAACTATGGCTACACCTTC

v_call: TRBV28
d_call: TRBD1
clone_size: -
j_call: TRBJ1-1
cdr3_aa: CASRDRGQVTEAFF
cdr3_nt: TGTGCCAGCAGGGACAGGGGGCAAGTCACTGAAGCTTTCTTT

v_call: TRBV9
d_call: -
clone_size: few
j_call: TRBJ2-6
cdr3_aa: CASSPPRAGANVLTF
cdr3_nt: TGTGCCAGCAGCCCTCCTCGGGCTGGGGCCAACGTCCTGACTTTC

v_call: TRBV28
d_call: TRBD2
clone_size: -
j_call: TRBJ2-1
cdr3_aa: CASSPVAGAYNEQFF
cdr3_nt: TGTGCCAGCAGCCCCGTTGCGGGAGCTTACAATGAGCAGTTCTTC

v_call: TRBV12-5
d_call: -
clone_size: once
j_call: TRBJ1-5
cdr3_aa: CASGFTGTESNQPQHF
cdr3_nt: TGTGCTAGTGGTTTCACGGGAACGGAGAGCAATCAGCCCCAGCATTTT

v_call: TRBV3-1/TRBV3-2
d_call: -
clone_size: once
j_call: TRBJ2-1
cdr3_aa: CASSQDESGEPYNEQFF
cdr3_nt: TGTGCCAGCAGCCAAGATGAGTCCGGGGAGCCCTACAATGAGCAGTTCTTC

v_call: TRBV28
d_call: TRBD1
clone_size: -
j_call: TRBJ1-2
cdr3_aa: CASSTLSGQGFPLANYGYTF
cdr3_nt: TGTGCCAGCAGTACATTGTCGGGACAGGGGTTTCCCCTAGCTAACTATGGCTACACCTTC

v_call: TRBV4-1
d_call: -
clone_size: -
j_call: TRBJ1-1
cdr3_aa: CASSPREGNTEAFF
cdr3_nt: TGCGCCAGCAGTCCAAGGGAGGGGAACACTGAAGCTTTCTTT

v_call: TRBV3-1/TRBV3-2
d_call: -
clone_size: -
j_call: TRBJ2-5
cdr3_aa: CASSRASEETQYF
cdr3_nt: TGTGCCAGCAGCCGGGCGAGTGAAGAGACCCAGTACTTC

v_call: TRBV28
d_call: -
clone_size: -
j_call: TRBJ2-2
cdr3_aa: CASSGGGGTGELFF
cdr3_nt: TGTGCCAGCAGTGGAGGGGGGGGAACCGGGGAGCTGTTTTTT

v_call: TRBV28
d_call: -
clone_size: -
j_call: TRBJ2-5
cdr3_aa: CASTEGGRGRETQYF
cdr3_nt: TGTGCCAGCACCGAGGGAGGTAGGGGACGAGAGACCCAGTACTTC

v_call: TRBV5-1
d_call: TRBD2
clone_size: -
j_call: TRBJ2-1
cdr3_aa: CASSLDLAGGPYNEQFF
cdr3_nt: TGCGCCAGCAGCTTGGATCTAGCGGGAGGGCCGTACAATGAGCAGTTCTTC

v_call: TRBV7-2
d_call: TRBD2
clone_size: -
j_call: TRBJ2-1
cdr3_aa: CASSRLLAVNEQFF
cdr3_nt: TGTGCCAGCAGCCGCTTACTAGCGGTCAATGAGCAGTTCTTC

v_call: TRBV12-3/TRBV12-4
d_call: -
clone_size: -
j_call: TRBJ1-2
cdr3_aa: CASSLNLYGYTF
cdr3_nt: TGTGCCAGCAGTTTAAATTTATATGGCTACACCTTC

v_call: TRBV5-4
d_call: TRBD1
clone_size: -
j_call: TRBJ1-4
cdr3_aa: CASSFSRGGNEKLFF
cdr3_nt: TGTGCCAGCAGCTTCTCGAGAGGGGGCAATGAAAAACTGTTTTTT

v_call: TRBV7-9
d_call: TRBD1
clone_size: few
j_call: TRBJ1-1
cdr3_aa: CASSEGQGPEAFF
cdr3_nt: TGTGCCAGCAGCGAAGGACAGGGACCTGAAGCTTTCTTT

v_call: TRBV5-6
d_call: TRBD2
clone_size: once
j_call: TRBJ2-7
cdr3_aa: CASSSRAQRGVTGYEQYF
cdr3_nt: TGTGCCAGCAGCTCGCGGGCACAGCGGGGGGTAACCGGCTACGAGCAGTACTTC

v_call: TRBV4-1
d_call: -
clone_size: -
j_call: TRBJ2-3
cdr3_aa: CASSRKMLTDTQYF
cdr3_nt: TGCGCCAGCAGCCGAAAAATGCTAACAGATACGCAGTATTTT